These 32 T cell receptor beta chains were sequenced from one sample in a study of blood T cell repertoires in COVID-19 (dated by TCRdb to 2018 to 2021). The library relied on the immunoSEQ multiplex PCR assay. TCRdb re-hosts the immuneACCESS table, in-frame sequences only. Its copies lack some clones; in the studies checked, an unresolved V gene accounts for under half of them, and the cause for the rest is not known. This sample gives roughly 150,000 clones in total; 87% of them show up just once. Around 4.6% of the sample is held by the ten biggest clonotypes. Sequencing was performed on peripheral blood. These receptors originate from a human donor in a cohort sampled during active COVID-19.

This chain uses TRBV6-1 with TRBJ2-3; D not certain. Trimming took 1 base from V and 2 from J, leaving 7 bases between them. Germline assignment: CDR1 MNHNS and CDR2 SASEGT. The CDR3 spans 14 residues. CDR3 DNA sequence: TGTGCCAGCAGTGAAGACCAGTACACAGATACGCAGTATTTT. Protein sequence: CASSEDQYTDTQYF.

This clone turned up a few times. This rearrangement joins TRBV7-9 to TRBJ2-3; 13 nucleotides align to TRBD2. The germline CDR1 and CDR2 sequences are SEHNR and FQNEAQ (reference sequence). The CDR3 runs to 16 residues. The ends lost 4 bases at V and 4 bases at J; junction bases unmatched: 5. This chain's CDR3 is CASSSWTSGSPDTQYF. CDR3 in DNA: TGTGCCAGCAGCTCCTGGACTAGCGGGAGCCCAGATACGCAGTATTTT.

The rearrangement links TRBV18 to TRBJ2-7; 14 bases agree with TRBD2. The germline gives CDR1 KGHSH, CDR2 LQKENI. The CDR3 is 15 amino acids. V shed 3 bases, J shed 3 bases, and the junction held 1 base outside the gene matches. As DNA, the CDR3 is TGTGCCAGCTCACCCGGGACTAGCGGGAGCTACGAGCAGTACTTC. It translates to CASSPGTSGSYEQYF. The whole variable domain, filled in from reference TRBV18 and TRBJ2-7, reads NAGVMQNPRHLVRRRGQEARLRCSPMKGHSHVYWYRQLPEEGLKFMVYLQKENIIDESGMPKERFSAEFPKEGPSILRIQQVVRGDSAAYFCASSPGTSGSYEQYFGPGTRLTVT.

This sequence joins TRBV10-3 and TRBJ1-2, with D possibly TRBD1 on 5 matching bases. Trimming stripped 7 bases from V and 7 bases from J, with 16 bases between. The CDR3 contains 13 residues. Germline V lookup: CDR1 ENHRY, CDR2 SYGVKD. CDR3 loop: CAIKTPTVSGYTF. Here the CDR3 DNA reads TGTGCCATCAAAACTCCGACAGTCTCTGGCTACACCTTC.

J is TRBJ2-7 and V is TRBV2; D is possibly TRBD2 (6 bases). Germline assignment: CDR1 SNHLY and CDR2 FYNNEI. Trimming cost V 1 base and J 0 bases, with 13 bases left between them. The CDR3 spans 16 residues. In DNA, the CDR3 is TGTGCCAGCAGTGAAGGGCGGGACGGCGGCTCCTACGAGCAGTACTTC. Encoded protein: CASSEGRDGGSYEQYF.

The chain uses TRBV25-1 and TRBJ2-7; perhaps TRBD1 as D (6 bases). V was shortened by 6 bases and J by 6 bases, with 18 bases between the two germline ends. The CDR3 sequence is 14 residues long. Germline V gene sequence: CDR1 MGHDK, CDR2 SYGVNS. The CDR3 reads CASSLTGISGEQYF. CDR3 nucleotides: TGTGCCAGCAGCCTCACAGGGATTTCGGGCGAGCAGTACTTC.

The chain is built from TRBV25-1 and TRBJ1-1; D is possibly TRBD1 (6 bases). The CDR3 extends over 15 amino acids. CDR1 and CDR2 from the germline V gene are MGHDK and SYGVNS. Trimming pared 3 bases from V and 6 bases from J, leaving 17 bases between. Written as DNA, the CDR3 is TGTGCCAGCAGTGATTACTTGGGGGGGGCGTCTGAAGCTTTCTTT. It encodes CASSDYLGGASEAFF.

The chain couples TRBV11-2 to TRBJ2-2, with 9 bases that match TRBD1. The CDR3 extends over 18 amino acids. The junction had 11 bases not matched to a gene; V was cut back by 5 bases and J by 1 base. Germline V CDR1 and CDR2: SGHAT, FQNNGV. CDR3: CASSSLVAGQGNTGELFF. CDR3 in DNA: TGTGCCAGCAGCAGCTTAGTTGCGGGACAGGGGAACACCGGGGAGCTGTTTTTT.

CDR3 DNA sequence: TGTGCCAGCAGCCCCCTCCCAGGTTTAGGGGATGAAAAACTGTTTTTT. Translated: CASSPLPGLGDEKLFF. This chain joins TRBV7-8 and TRBJ1-4, with a possible D match to TRBD1 (5 bases). V lost 5 bases to trimming and J lost 6 bases, with 19 bases between them. The CDR3 covers 16 residues. Per germline, CDR1 SGHVS and CDR2 FQNEAQ.

This clone was recorded a few times. The gene calls are TRBV6-1 and TRBJ1-6; TRBD1 might be the D (5 bases). The CDR3 is 14 amino acids. V gave up 3 bases and J gave up 11 bases, with 14 bases separating them. Germline CDR1 MNHNS, CDR2 SASEGT. CDR3: CASSDGAGEAPLHF. In DNA form, the CDR3 reads TGTGCCAGCAGTGATGGGGCAGGTGAAGCACCCCTCCACTTT.

This rearrangement joins TRBV18 to TRBJ1-2; 7 nucleotides align to TRBD1. Trimming took 6 bases from V and 3 from J; bases not matched to a gene: 13. The CDR3 contains 16 residues. Germline CDR1 reads KGHSH; CDR2 reads LQKENI. As DNA, the CDR3 is TGTGCCAGCTCCCAAAGGGGACAGCAAGACGACTATGGCTACACCTTC. Amino acids: CASSQRGQQDDYGYTF. The entire variable domain, with the rest obtained from reference TRBV18 and TRBJ1-2, is as follows: NAGVMQNPRHLVRRRGQEARLRCSPMKGHSHVYWYRQLPEEGLKFMVYLQKENIIDESGMPKERFSAEFPKEGPSILRIQQVVRGDSAAYFCASSQRGQQDDYGYTFGSGTRLTVV.

The gene calls are TRBV28 and TRBJ1-1; 9 bases line up with TRBD1. V trimming: 6 bases; J trimming: 1 base; junction bases outside the gene matches: 3. The CDR3 covers 14 residues. From germline, CDR1 is MDHEN and CDR2 SYDVKM. The CDR3: CASRAQGANTEAFF. In DNA, the CDR3 is TGTGCCAGCAGAGCACAGGGGGCGAACACTGAAGCTTTCTTT.

The J gene is TRBJ1-1, the V gene TRBV30; D unclear. This CDR3 region has 11 residues. Germline V gene sequence: CDR1 GTSNPN, CDR2 SVGIG (reference sequence). V was clipped by 3 bases and J by 1 base, with 3 bases between them. CDR3 DNA sequence: TGTGCCTGGAGGAGGAACACTGAAGCTTTCTTT. It encodes CAWRRNTEAFF.

The V and J genes are TRBV18 and TRBJ2-7; no reliable D call. The CDR3 is made up of 12 amino acids. V shed 6 bases and J shed 2 bases, with 8 bases lying between them. The germline gives CDR1 KGHSH, CDR2 LQKENI. DNA for the CDR3: TGTGCCAGCTCCCCTACCACCTACGAGCAGTACTTC. Its protein is CASSPTTYEQYF.

The chain is built from TRBV9 and TRBJ2-3, with D unresolved. Trimming pared 3 bases from V and 5 bases from J, leaving 7 bases between. The CDR3 has 12 amino acids. Per germline, CDR1 SGDLS and CDR2 YYNGEE. Here the CDR3 reads CASSGIGDTQYF. In DNA form, the CDR3 reads TGTGCCAGCAGCGGCATCGGAGATACGCAGTATTTT.

This clone was observed a handful of times. The chain recombines TRBV19 with TRBJ1-5; 7 nucleotides match TRBD1. Germline CDR1 reads LNHDA; CDR2 reads SQIVND (reference sequence). Trimming cost V 6 bases and J 7 bases; bases outside gene matches: 9. The CDR3 totals 14 residues. CDR3 in amino acids: CASSELGRGQPQHF. In nucleotides, the CDR3 is TGTGCCAGTAGCGAGCTGGGCAGGGGGCAGCCCCAGCATTTT. The whole variable domain, filled in from reference TRBV19 and TRBJ1-5, reads DGGITQSPKYLFRKEGQNVTLSCEQNLNHDAMYWYRQDPGQGLRLIYYSQIVNDFQKGDIAEGYSVSREKKESFPLTVTSAQKNPTAFYLCASSELGRGQPQHFGDGTRLSIL.

The chain combines TRBV19 with TRBJ2-1, with a tentative D call TRBD1 (5 bases). The CDR3 covers 15 residues. V lost 5 bases, J lost 3 bases, and 14 bases lay in between. Germline values: CDR1 LNHDA, CDR2 SQIVND (reference sequence). The CDR3 DNA is TGTGCCAGTAGTGGGGCCCATCCCCTCTACAATGAGCAGTTCTTC. Amino acid sequence: CASSGAHPLYNEQFF.

The chain carries TRBV2 and TRBJ2-7; 9 bases align to TRBD2. Unmatched junction bases numbered 12, after V lost 8 bases and J lost 1 base. Germline CDR1 and CDR2: SNHLY and FYNNEI. The CDR3 loop spans 16 amino acids. CDR3 sequence reads: CASGYPQLAGSYEQYF. The CDR3 DNA follows: TGTGCCAGCGGGTACCCCCAACTAGCGGGTTCCTACGAGCAGTACTTC.

V gene TRBV7-9 combines with J gene TRBJ1-5; 7 bases fit TRBD1. The CDR3 has 18 amino acids. The J segment lost 3 bases and the V segment lost 4 bases, leaving 15 bases of the junction unmatched. Germline V lookup: CDR1 SEHNR, CDR2 FQNEAQ (reference sequence). The CDR3 sequence is CASSSGGWQGPLNQPQHF. CDR3 nucleotide sequence: TGTGCCAGCAGCTCAGGGGGTTGGCAGGGTCCCCTCAATCAGCCCCAGCATTTT.

This clone was counted only a few times. CDR3 protein: CASSLTGGTEAFF. The DNA of the CDR3 is TGTGCCAGCAGCTTGACAGGGGGCACTGAAGCTTTCTTT. This chain links TRBV7-2 with TRBJ1-1; 9 bases map to TRBD1. The CDR3 length is 13 residues. CDR1 and CDR2 (germline): SGHTA, FQGNSA. V shed 3 bases and J 4 bases; nucleotides not matched to a gene: 0.

The chain couples TRBV4-3 to TRBJ2-7; weak D call: TRBD1 (5 bases). Germline CDR1 and CDR2: LGHNA and YSLEER. V lost 1 base, J lost 3 bases, and 19 bases lay in between. CDR3 length: 17 amino acids. The CDR3 coding sequence is TGCGCCAGCAGCCAAGCTATCGTACAGGAAGTTTTCTACGAGCAGTACTTC. Encoded protein: CASSQAIVQEVFYEQYF.

The chain uses TRBV11-2 and TRBJ1-2; D unresolved. The V end was cut by 2 bases, the J end by 8 bases, with 9 bases between. This CDR3 has 12 residues. In germline, CDR1 is SGHAT, CDR2 FQNNGV. The CDR3 sequence is CASSLTGEGYTF. DNA for the CDR3: TGTGCCAGCAGCTTAACGGGTGAAGGCTACACCTTC. The full variable domain, in which reference TRBV11-2 and TRBJ1-2 provide the parts outside the CDR3, is EAGVAQSPRYKIIEKRQSVAFWCNPISGHATLYWYQQILGQGPKLLIQFQNNGVVDDSQLPKDRFSAERLKGVDSTLKIQPAKLEDSAVYLCASSLTGEGYTFGSGTRLTVV.

The rearrangement uses TRBV5-1 and TRBJ2-7; maybe TRBD2 (5 bases). The germline V gene encodes CDR1 SGHRS and CDR2 YFSETQ. The V and J ends lost 0 bases and 9 bases respectively, with 16 bases between them. There are 14 residues in the CDR3. The CDR3: CASSLAFGNEAQYF. DNA for the CDR3: TGCGCCAGCAGCTTGGCGTTCGGGAATGAGGCGCAGTACTTC.

V and J are TRBV27 and TRBJ2-5; TRBD1 agrees at 7 bases. From germline, CDR1 is MNHEY and CDR2 SMNVEV (reference sequence). The CDR3 covers 15 residues. Unmatched junction bases numbered 11, after V lost 4 bases and J lost 6 bases. The CDR3 loop is CASSSSTGSSKTQYF. DNA of the CDR3: TGTGCCAGCAGTTCCTCGACAGGGTCATCAAAGACCCAGTACTTC.

The rearrangement links TRBV18 to TRBJ2-6; the match to TRBD2 covers 8 bases. The trim removed 5 bases at V and 1 base at J, leaving 4 bases unmatched. Germline CDR1 KGHSH, CDR2 LQKENI. This CDR3 has 16 residues. Here the CDR3 reads CASSSAGVSGANVLTF. The CDR3 DNA sequence: TGTGCCAGCTCATCAGCGGGAGTATCTGGGGCCAACGTCCTGACTTTC.

The chain carries TRBV27 and TRBJ2-7, with D perhaps matching TRBD1 (6 bases). The V gene's germline CDR1 is MNHEY and CDR2 SMNVEV (reference sequence). V gave up 3 bases and J gave up 6 bases, with 18 bases separating them. The CDR3 has 15 residues. CDR3 sequence (DNA): TGTGCCAGCAGTTTTGGTCGAGGGGGTGAAAGCGAGCAGTACTTC. Its translation: CASSFGRGGESEQYF.

The CDR3 bases are TGTGCCAGCAGCCAGAGTCCTGGAAACACCATATATTTT. Translated, it gives CASSQSPGNTIYF. The chain combines TRBV3-1 (or the pseudogene TRBV3-2) with TRBJ1-3; unclear D gene. Trimming took off 3 bases at V and 2 bases at J, with 5 bases between the two ends. Germline lookup yields CDR1 LGHDT and CDR2 YNNKEL (reference sequence). The CDR3 consists of 13 residues.

The chain uses TRBV4-3 and TRBJ2-5; D is perhaps TRBD2 (5 bases). V was shortened by 0 bases and J by 7 bases, with 15 bases between the two germline ends. This CDR3 has 15 amino acids. CDR1 is LGHNA, CDR2 YSLEER, per germline. The CDR3 protein is CASSQDFGLGRTQYF. CDR3 nucleotide sequence: TGCGCCAGCAGCCAAGATTTTGGTCTAGGGAGGACCCAGTACTTC.

The chain uses TRBV4-1 and TRBJ2-7; possibly TRBD1 for D (5 bases). Germline lookup yields CDR1 MGHRA and CDR2 YSYEKL. V was shortened by 2 bases and J by 2 bases, with 10 bases between the two germline ends. The CDR3 loop spans 14 amino acids. CDR3 sequence (DNA): TGCGCCAGCAGCCAATTTGACAGCCCCTACGAGCAGTACTTC. This translates into CASSQFDSPYEQYF.

V gene TRBV6-4 combines with J gene TRBJ2-1, with no clear D. The germline V and J ends were trimmed by 2 bases and 6 bases, with 11 bases remaining between them. Germline V lookup: CDR1 MRHNA, CDR2 SNTAGT. The CDR3 is 14 residues long. CDR3 coding DNA: TGTGCCAGCAGTGACCTCGCCGGTAGCAATGAGCAGTTCTTC. It specifies CASSDLAGSNEQFF.

The chain joins TRBV6-2 or TRBV6-3 to TRBJ2-1; 8 bases agree with TRBD1. CDR1 and CDR2 from the germline V gene are MNHEY and SVGEGT. This CDR3 region has 16 residues. V gave up 6 bases and J gave up 1 base; unmatched junction bases: 8. CDR3 bases: TGTGCCAGCAGCCCCTCCCGGACAGGGTCCTACAATGAGCAGTTCTTC. This gives the protein CASSPSRTGSYNEQFF.

V gene TRBV11-2 combines with J gene TRBJ1-1, with 11 positions matching TRBD1. The CDR3 is 15 amino acids. Germline-derived CDR1 and CDR2 are SGHAT and FQNNGV. V shed 3 bases, J shed 6 bases, and the junction held 6 bases outside the gene matches. The DNA for the CDR3 is TGTGCCAGCAGCTTGTCCGGGACAGGGGGGCCTGAAGCTTTCTTT. This encodes CASSLSGTGGPEAFF.